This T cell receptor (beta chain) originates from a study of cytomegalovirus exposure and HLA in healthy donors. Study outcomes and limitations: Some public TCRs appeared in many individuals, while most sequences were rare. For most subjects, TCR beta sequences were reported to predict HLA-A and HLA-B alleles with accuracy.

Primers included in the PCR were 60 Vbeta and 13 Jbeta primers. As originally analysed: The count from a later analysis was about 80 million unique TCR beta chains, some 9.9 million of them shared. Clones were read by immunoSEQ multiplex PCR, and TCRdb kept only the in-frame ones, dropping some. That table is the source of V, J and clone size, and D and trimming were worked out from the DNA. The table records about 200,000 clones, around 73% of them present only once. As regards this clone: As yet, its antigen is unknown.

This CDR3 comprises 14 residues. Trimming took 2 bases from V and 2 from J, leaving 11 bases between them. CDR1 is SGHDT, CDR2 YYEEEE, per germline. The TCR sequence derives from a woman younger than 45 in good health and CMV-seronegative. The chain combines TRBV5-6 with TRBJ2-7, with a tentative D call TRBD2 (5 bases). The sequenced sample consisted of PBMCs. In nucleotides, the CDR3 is TGTGCCAGCAGCTTTTTAGGGAGTCCCTACGAGCAGTACTTC. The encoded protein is CASSFLGSPYEQYF.